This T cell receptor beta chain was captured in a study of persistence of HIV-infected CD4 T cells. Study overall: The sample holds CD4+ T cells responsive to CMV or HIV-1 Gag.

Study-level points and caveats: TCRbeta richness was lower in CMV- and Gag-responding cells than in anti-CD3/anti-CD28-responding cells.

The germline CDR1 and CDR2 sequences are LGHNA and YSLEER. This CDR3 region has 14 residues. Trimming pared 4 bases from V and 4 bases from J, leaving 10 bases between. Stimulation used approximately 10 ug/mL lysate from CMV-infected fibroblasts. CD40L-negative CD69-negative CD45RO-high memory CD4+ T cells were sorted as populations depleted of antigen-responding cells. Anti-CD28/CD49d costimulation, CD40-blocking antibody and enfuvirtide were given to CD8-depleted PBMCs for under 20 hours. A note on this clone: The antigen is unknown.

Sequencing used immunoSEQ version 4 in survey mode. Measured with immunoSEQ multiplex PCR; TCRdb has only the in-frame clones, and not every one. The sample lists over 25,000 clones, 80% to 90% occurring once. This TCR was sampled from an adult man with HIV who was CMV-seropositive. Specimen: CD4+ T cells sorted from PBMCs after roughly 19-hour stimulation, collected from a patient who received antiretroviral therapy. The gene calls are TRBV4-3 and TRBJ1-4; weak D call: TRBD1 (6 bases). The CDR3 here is CASSPEGVNEKLFF. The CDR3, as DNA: TGCGCCAGCAGCCCCGAGGGGGTTAATGAAAAACTGTTTTTT.